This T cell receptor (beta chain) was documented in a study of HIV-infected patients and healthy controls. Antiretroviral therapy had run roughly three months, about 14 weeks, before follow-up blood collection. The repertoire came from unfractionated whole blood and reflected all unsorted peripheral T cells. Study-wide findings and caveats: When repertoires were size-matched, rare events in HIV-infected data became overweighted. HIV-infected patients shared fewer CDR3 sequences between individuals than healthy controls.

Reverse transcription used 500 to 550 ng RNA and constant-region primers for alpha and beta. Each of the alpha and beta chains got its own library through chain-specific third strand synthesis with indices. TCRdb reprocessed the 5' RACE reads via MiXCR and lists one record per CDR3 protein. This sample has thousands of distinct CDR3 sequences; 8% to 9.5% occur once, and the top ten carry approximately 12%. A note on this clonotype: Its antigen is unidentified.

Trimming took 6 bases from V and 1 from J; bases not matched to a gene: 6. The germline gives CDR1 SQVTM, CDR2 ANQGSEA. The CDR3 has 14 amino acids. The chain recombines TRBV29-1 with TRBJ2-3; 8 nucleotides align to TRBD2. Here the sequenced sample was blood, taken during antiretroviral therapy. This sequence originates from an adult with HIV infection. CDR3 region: CSVWLAGRTDTQYF. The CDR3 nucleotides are TGCAGCGTGTGGTTAGCGGGGCGCACAGATACGCAGTATTTT.